This TCR beta chain was observed in a study of shared clonotypes between healthy human individuals. Sequencing was performed with immunoSEQ multiplex PCR; in TCRdb, only in-frame clones are kept and a portion is missing. The sample gives fewer than 3 million clones, just under 95% of which show up once; 0.37% is in the top ten. This CDR3 comprises 14 residues. V lost 6 bases, J lost 1 base, and 9 bases lay in between. CDR1 and CDR2 from the germline V gene are MNHEY and SMNVEV (reference sequence). The receptor was isolated from a man aged 18 to 35 in good health. Some clones in this sample may be carry-over from other donors' samples. V usage is TRBV27 and J usage is TRBJ2-2; D gene unclear. Input material: naive CD4+ T cells from PBMCs. Stated subset: CD45RA+ positively selected. The CDR3 here is CASRITQNTGELFF. The CDR3 nucleotides read TGTGCCAGCAGGATAACCCAGAACACCGGGGAGCTGTTTTTT.